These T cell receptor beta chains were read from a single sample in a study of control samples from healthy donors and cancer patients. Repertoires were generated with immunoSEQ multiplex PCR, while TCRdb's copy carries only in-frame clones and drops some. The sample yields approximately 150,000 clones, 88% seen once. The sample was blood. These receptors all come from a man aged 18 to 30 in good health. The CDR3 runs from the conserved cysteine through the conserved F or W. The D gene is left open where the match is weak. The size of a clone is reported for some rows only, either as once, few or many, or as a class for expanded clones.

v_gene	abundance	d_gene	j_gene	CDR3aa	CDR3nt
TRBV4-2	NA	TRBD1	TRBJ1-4	CASSQNRGIRLFF	TGTGCCAGCAGCCAAAACAGGGGCATAAGGCTGTTTTTT
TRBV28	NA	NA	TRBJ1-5	CASSFTGTSNQPQHF	TGTGCCAGCAGTTTTACAGGGACCAGCAATCAGCCCCAGCATTTT
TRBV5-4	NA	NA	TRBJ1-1	CASSLDRESGTEAFF	TGTGCCAGCAGCTTGGACAGGGAGTCCGGCACTGAAGCTTTCTTT
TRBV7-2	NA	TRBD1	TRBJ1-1	CASSLVVTGGTEAFF	TGTGCCAGCAGCTTAGTAGTGACAGGGGGAACTGAAGCTTTCTTT
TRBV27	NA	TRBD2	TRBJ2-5	CASSLGRGGGETQYF	TGTGCCAGCAGTTTGGGGCGGGGGGGTGGAGAGACCCAGTACTTC
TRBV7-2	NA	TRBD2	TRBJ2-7	CASSFGLASDEQYF	TGTGCCAGCAGCTTTGGACTAGCGAGCGACGAGCAGTACTTC
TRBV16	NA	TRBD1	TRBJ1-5	CASSQLRGRDTYQPQHF	TGTGCCAGCAGCCAATTAAGGGGGCGGGATACATATCAGCCCCAGCATTTT
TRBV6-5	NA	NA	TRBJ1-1	CASSIDTVNTEAFF	TGTGCCAGCAGTATAGACACCGTGAACACTGAAGCTTTCTTT
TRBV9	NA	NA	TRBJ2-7	CASSVGGTANYEQYF	TGTGCCAGCAGCGTAGGAGGGACCGCGAACTACGAGCAGTACTTC
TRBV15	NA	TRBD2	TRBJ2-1	CATSLLGAGEGNEQFF	TGTGCCACCAGCTTATTAGGGGCGGGGGAAGGTAATGAGCAGTTCTTC
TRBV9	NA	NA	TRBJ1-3	CASSPGGSSGNTIYF	TGTGCCAGCAGCCCTGGGGGGAGCTCTGGAAACACCATATATTTT
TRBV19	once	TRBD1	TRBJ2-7	CASSQPGQSSYEQYF	TGTGCCAGTAGTCAACCGGGACAGAGCTCCTACGAGCAGTACTTC
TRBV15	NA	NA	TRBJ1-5	CAVGLGPQPQHF	TGTGCCGTGGGCCTGGGGCCTCAGCCCCAGCATTTT
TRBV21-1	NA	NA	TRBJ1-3	CASSPPRRRETGNTIYF	TGTGCCAGCAGCCCCCCCAGGAGGAGGGAAACTGGAAACACCATATATTTT
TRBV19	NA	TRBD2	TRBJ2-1	CASSIGLAGGYNEQFF	TGTGCCAGTAGTATAGGGCTAGCGGGGGGGTACAATGAGCAGTTCTTC
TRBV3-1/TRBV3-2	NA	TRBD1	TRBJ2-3	CASSRGQGRTDTQYF	TGTGCCAGCAGCCGAGGACAGGGACGCACAGATACGCAGTATTTT
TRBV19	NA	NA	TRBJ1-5	CASSNRDSNQPQHF	TGTGCCAGTAGCAACCGGGATAGCAATCAGCCCCAGCATTTT
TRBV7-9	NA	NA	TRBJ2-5	CASMADSQETQYF	TGTGCCAGCATGGCGGACAGTCAAGAGACCCAGTACTTC
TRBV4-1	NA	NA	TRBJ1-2	CASSQGPGRAYGYTF	TGCGCCAGCAGCCAAGGGCCGGGGCGCGCCTATGGCTACACCTTC
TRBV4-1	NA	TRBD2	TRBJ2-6	CASSHPRLPGGSGANVLTF	TGCGCCAGCAGCCACCCCAGGCTTCCGGGGGGCTCTGGGGCCAACGTCCTGACTTTC
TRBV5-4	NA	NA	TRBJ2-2	CASSNSLTGELFF	TGTGCCAGCAGCAACAGTTTAACCGGGGAGCTGTTTTTT
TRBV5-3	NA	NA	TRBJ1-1	CARSLWGGYSNTEAFF	TGTGCCAGAAGCTTGTGGGGCGGATATTCGAACACTGAAGCTTTCTTT
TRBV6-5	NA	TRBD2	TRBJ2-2	CASRFRGGASGELFF	TGTGCCAGCAGGTTCCGCGGGGGGGCCTCCGGGGAGCTGTTTTTT
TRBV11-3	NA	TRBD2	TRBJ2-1	CASSSLSSGHEQFF	TGTGCCAGCAGCTCCCTCTCTAGCGGTCATGAGCAGTTCTTC
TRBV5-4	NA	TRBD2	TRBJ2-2	CASSPGGFRKGPSNTGELFF	TGTGCCAGCAGCCCCGGGGGGTTTCGGAAAGGGCCCTCGAACACCGGGGAGCTGTTTTTT
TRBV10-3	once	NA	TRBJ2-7	CAISGRGVYEQYF	TGTGCCATCAGTGGCCGTGGGGTCTACGAGCAGTACTTC
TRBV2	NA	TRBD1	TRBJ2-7	CASLRDSTYEQYF	TGTGCCAGCCTCCGGGACAGTACCTACGAGCAGTACTTC
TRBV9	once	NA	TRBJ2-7	CASSPGGRGTYEQYF	TGTGCCAGCAGCCCAGGGGGGCGGGGAACTTACGAGCAGTACTTC
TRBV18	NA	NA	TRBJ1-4	CASSPAGPATNEKLFF	TGTGCCAGCTCACCCGCAGGCCCTGCAACTAATGAAAAACTGTTTTTT
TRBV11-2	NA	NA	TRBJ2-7	CASSPETPTTYEQYF	TGTGCCAGCAGTCCAGAGACACCAACCACCTACGAGCAGTACTTC
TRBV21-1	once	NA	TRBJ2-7	CASSKGGDKAYEQYF	TGTGCCAGCAGCAAAGGGGGGGACAAAGCCTACGAGCAGTACTTC
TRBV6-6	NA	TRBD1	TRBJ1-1	CASSYGGTGGTEAFF	TGTGCCAGCAGTTACGGTGGGACAGGGGGCACTGAAGCTTTCTTT
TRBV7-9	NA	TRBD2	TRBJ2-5	CASSFRGEETQYF	TGTGCCAGCAGTTTCCGGGGGGAGGAGACCCAGTACTTC
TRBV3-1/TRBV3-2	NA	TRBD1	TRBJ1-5	CASSRGQGVDNQPQHF	TGTGCCAGCAGCCGAGGACAGGGAGTTGATAATCAGCCCCAGCATTTT
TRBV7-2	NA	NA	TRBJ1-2	CASSLDQGETSGYTF	TGTGCCAGCAGCTTAGACCAAGGGGAAACGAGTGGCTACACCTTC
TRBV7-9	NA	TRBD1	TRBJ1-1	CASSLGQGGILVNTEAFF	TGTGCCAGCAGCTTAGGACAGGGCGGGATTTTGGTGAACACTGAAGCTTTCTTT
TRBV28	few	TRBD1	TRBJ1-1	CASSLPSTGDTEAFF	TGTGCCAGCAGTTTGCCCTCCACAGGGGACACTGAAGCTTTCTTT